This TCR beta chain appears in the sequencing data of a study of cytomegalovirus exposure and HLA in healthy donors. For the study at large: The roughly 120 validation repertoires, a later analysis reported, used the same platform as the 666 first-cohort repertoires.

The germline gives CDR1 SGHTA, CDR2 FQGNSA. This CDR3 is 15 amino acids long. V lost 5 bases to trimming and J lost 8 bases; unmatched junction nucleotides: 7. It was the roughly 120-subject validation cohort, separate from the roughly 700-subject first cohort, to which the donors belonged. Assay used: immunoSEQ multiplex PCR; TCRdb lists only in-frame clones, some missing. Here the sample spans about 90,000 clones, more than 70% being singletons. This clone appeared a single time. The antigen is undetermined. Study-wide results and caveats: TCR beta chains numbering more than 150 were designated cytomegalovirus-associated. Most TCR sequences were uncommon, yet certain public TCRs appeared in many donors.

This sequence joins TRBV7-2 and TRBJ2-1; 12 bases match TRBD2. The sample taken for sequencing was PBMCs. The TCR was taken from a woman aged 18-35 years in good health and CMV-seropositive. The CDR3 is CASSPRLAGDHEQFF. CDR3 coding DNA: TGTGCCAGCAGCCCCCGACTAGCGGGGGATCATGAGCAGTTCTTC.